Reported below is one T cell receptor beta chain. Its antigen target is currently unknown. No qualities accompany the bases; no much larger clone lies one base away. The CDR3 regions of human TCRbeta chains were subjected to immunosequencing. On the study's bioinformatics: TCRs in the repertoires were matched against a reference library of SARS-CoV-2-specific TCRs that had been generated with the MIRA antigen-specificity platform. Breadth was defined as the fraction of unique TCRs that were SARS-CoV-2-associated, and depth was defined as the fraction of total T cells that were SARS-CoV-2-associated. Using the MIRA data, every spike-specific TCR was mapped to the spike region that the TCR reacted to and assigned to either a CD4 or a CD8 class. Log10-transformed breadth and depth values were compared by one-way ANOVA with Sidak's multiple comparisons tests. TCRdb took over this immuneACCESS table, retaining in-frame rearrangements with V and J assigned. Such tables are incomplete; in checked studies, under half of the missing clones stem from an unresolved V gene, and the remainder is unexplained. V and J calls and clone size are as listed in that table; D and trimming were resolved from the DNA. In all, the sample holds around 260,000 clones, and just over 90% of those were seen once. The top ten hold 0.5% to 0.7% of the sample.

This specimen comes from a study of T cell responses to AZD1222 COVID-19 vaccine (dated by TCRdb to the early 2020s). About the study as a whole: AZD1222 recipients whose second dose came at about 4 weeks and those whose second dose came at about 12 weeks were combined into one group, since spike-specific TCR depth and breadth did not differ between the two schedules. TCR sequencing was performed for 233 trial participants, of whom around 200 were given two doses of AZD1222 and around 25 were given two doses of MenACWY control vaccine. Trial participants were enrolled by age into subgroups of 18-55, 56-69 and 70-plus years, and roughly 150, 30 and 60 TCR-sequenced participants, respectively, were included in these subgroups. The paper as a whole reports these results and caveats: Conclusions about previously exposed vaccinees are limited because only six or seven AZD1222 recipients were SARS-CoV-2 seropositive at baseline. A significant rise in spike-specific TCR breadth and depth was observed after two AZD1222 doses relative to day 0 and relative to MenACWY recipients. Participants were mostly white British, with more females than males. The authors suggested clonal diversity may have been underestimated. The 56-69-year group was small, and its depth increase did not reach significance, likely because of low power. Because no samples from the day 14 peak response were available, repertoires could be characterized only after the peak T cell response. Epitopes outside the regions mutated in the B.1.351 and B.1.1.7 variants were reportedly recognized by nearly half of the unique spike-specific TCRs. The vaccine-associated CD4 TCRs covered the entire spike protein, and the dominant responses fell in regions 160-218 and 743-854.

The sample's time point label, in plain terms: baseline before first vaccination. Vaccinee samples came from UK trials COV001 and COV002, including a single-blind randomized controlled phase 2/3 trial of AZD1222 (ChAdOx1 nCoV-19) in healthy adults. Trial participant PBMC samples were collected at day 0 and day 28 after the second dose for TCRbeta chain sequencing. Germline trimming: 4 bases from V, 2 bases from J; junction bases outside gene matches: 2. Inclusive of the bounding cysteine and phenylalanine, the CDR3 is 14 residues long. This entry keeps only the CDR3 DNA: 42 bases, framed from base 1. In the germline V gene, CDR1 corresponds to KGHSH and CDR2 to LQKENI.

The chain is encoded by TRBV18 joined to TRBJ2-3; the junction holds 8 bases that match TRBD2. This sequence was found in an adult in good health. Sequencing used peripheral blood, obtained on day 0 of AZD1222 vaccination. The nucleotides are TGTGCCAGCTCACTAGCGGGAAACACAGATACGCAGTATTTT. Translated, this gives CASSLAGNTDTQYF. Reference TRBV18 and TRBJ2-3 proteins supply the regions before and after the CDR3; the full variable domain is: NAGVMQNPRHLVRRRGQEARLRCSPMKGHSHVYWYRQLPEEGLKFMVYLQKENIIDESGMPKERFSAEFPKEGPSILRIQQVVRGDSAAYFCASSLAGNTDTQYFGPGTRLTVL.